The clone carrying this T cell receptor (beta chain) was seen once. The target antigen is unknown. V lost 2 bases to trimming and J lost 5 bases; unmatched junction nucleotides: 4. Germline V lookup: CDR1 SGHAT, CDR2 FQDESV (reference sequence). This CDR3 region has 15 residues. This specimen belongs to a study of T cell responses to AZD1222 COVID-19 vaccine. Study-wide results and limits: No repertoire was sampled before or during the peak T cell response, only after it.

Some clones are missing from TCRdb's copy, which holds only in-frame ones; the method was immunoSEQ multiplex PCR. The table includes 110,000 to 150,000 clones, more than 85% detected once. The chain employs TRBV11-1 and TRBJ2-1, with 9 bases fitting TRBD2. The source of this sequence is an adult in good health. The material was peripheral blood, obtained on day 0 of AZD1222 vaccination. The CDR3 DNA reads as TGTGCCAGCAGCTTACAAGCGGGAGGCCACAATGAGCAGTTCTTC. Amino acids: CASSLQAGGHNEQFF.